This paragraph covers one T cell receptor (beta chain) sequence. Its matching antigen is unknown. These data originate in a study of siplizumab effects on memory and regulatory T cells. Study results and caveats: In roughly 80-96% of proliferating CD4+ or CD8+ clones, a naive or memory phenotype could not be assigned. Confirmation that proliferating Tregs from siplizumab cultures had suppressive function was not obtained. Naive T cells looked more diverse than memory cells and looked like major alloresponse contributors.

Unstimulated naive, memory, effector memory and TEMRA subsets from a few donor pairs were sequenced. Trimming took 0 bases from V and 8 from J; bases not matched to a gene: 8. The CDR3 covers 16 residues. Germline V gene sequence: CDR1 SGHRS, CDR2 YFSETQ. The assay was immunoSEQ multiplex PCR, and TCRdb's table has in-frame clones only and misses some. The profile shows tens of thousands of clones, over 80% of them singletons. The receptor was isolated from a human donor in good health. The sequenced material came from memory CD4+ T cells sorted from blood. The V and J genes are TRBV5-1 and TRBJ2-1; 10 bases line up with TRBD1. For the CDR3, the DNA is TGCGCCAGCAGCTTGGCCGGGACAGGGGCTTTTTATGAGCAGTTCTTC. It is translated as CASSLAGTGAFYEQFF.